What follows is one TCR beta chain and its context. Libraries were prepared by immunoSEQ multiplex PCR; TCRdb keeps only in-frame clonotypes and omits some of them. The repertoire includes under 500,000 clones, about 85% of them detected once, and roughly 1.9% sits in the top ten. Adults between about 18 and 95 years of age took part from under 30 US areas. Looked up from germline, CDR1 is MNHEY and CDR2 is SMNVEV (reference sequence). This CDR3 is 15 amino acids long. The V and J ends lost 2 bases and 2 bases, in that order; junction bases with no gene match: 4. The data were obtained in a study of blood T cell repertoires in COVID-19. Overall study: Sources were T cells, B-cell-depleted T cells, or PBMCs; the material itself was cDNA or gDNA.

The material sequenced was PBMCs or T cells enriched from blood (not recorded which). This sequence joins TRBV27 and TRBJ2-3, with 7 bases matching TRBD2. The receptor was isolated from a woman younger than 30 with acute COVID-19. The CDR3 DNA sequence: TGTGCCAGCAGTTTAGATGGGAGGGCCACAGATACGCAGTATTTT. Translated: CASSLDGRATDTQYF.